These T cell receptor beta chains were read from a single sample in a study of blood T cell repertoires in COVID-19. The repertoire was sequenced with immunoSEQ multiplex PCR; TCRdb's copy has only in-frame clones and lacks some. The sample yields roughly 160,000 clones, around three quarters seen once. Material for sequencing was PBMCs or T cells enriched from blood (not recorded which). The receptors stem from a woman aged 65 to 85 in a cohort exposed to, infected with or recovered from COVID-19 (not recorded which). Each CDR3 is given with its conserved first and last residue. Fields, in order: D gene, V gene, clone size, J gene, CDR3 DNA, CDR3 protein. The D gene is left open where the match is weak. Clone size appears in some rows only: once, few, many, or a class for an expanded clone.

.	TRBV7-8	few	TRBJ1-2	TGTGCCAGCAGCGCAAACAGGGATGGCTACACCTTC	CASSANRDGYTF
.	TRBV19	.	TRBJ1-2	TGTGCCAGTAGTATAGCGGGGATGCACTATGGCTACACCTTC	CASSIAGMHYGYTF
TRBD2	TRBV30	.	TRBJ2-3	TGTGCCTGGAGCAGACTAGCGGGACTCGCAGATACGCAGTATTTT	CAWSRLAGLADTQYF
TRBD1	TRBV12-3/TRBV12-4	few	TRBJ2-5	TGTGCCAGCAGTCCAGGGGGGACCCAGTACTTC	CASSPGGTQYF
TRBD2	TRBV7-9	.	TRBJ2-2	TGTGCCAGCAGCCCGGTTGCTGGGAGGGCGAACACCGGGGAGCTGTTTTTT	CASSPVAGRANTGELFF
TRBD1	TRBV2	.	TRBJ2-6	TGTGCCAGCAGTAAGGACGTCAGGGGGCGAGGGGCCAACGTCCTGACTTTC	CASSKDVRGRGANVLTF
.	TRBV28	.	TRBJ1-4	TGTGCCAGCAGTTTATTTGGGTACAGGGACCCGCTTACTAATGAAAAACTGTTTTTT	CASSLFGYRDPLTNEKLFF
TRBD2	TRBV30	.	TRBJ2-7	TGTGCCTGGAGTGTACTAGCGGGAGTCGAGCAGTACTTC	CAWSVLAGVEQYF
TRBD1	TRBV28	.	TRBJ2-5	TGTGCCAGCAGGGAAACAGGGGGCCAAGAGACCCAGTACTTC	CASRETGGQETQYF
.	TRBV4-1	.	TRBJ2-7	TGCGCCAGCAGCCAAGATCTTGGGCCCTACGAGCAGTACTTC	CASSQDLGPYEQYF
.	TRBV7-2	.	TRBJ1-5	TGTGCCAGCAGCTCCCACATGAATCAGCCCCAGCATTTT	CASSSHMNQPQHF
.	TRBV12-3/TRBV12-4	.	TRBJ1-2	TGTGCCAGCAACTCAGGTCGCCATGGAGGCTACACCTTC	CASNSGRHGGYTF
.	TRBV7-6	once	TRBJ1-6	TGTGCCAGCAGCTTGGACAGCTCCTATAATTCACCCCTCCACTTT	CASSLDSSYNSPLHF
.	TRBV18	.	TRBJ2-3	TGTGCCAGCTCACCACTGGGTTTTAGCAGCTCAGATACGCAGTATTTT	CASSPLGFSSSDTQYF
.	TRBV6-5	.	TRBJ1-3	TGTGCCAGCAGTTACCAGGTCTCTGGAAACACCATATATTTT	CASSYQVSGNTIYF